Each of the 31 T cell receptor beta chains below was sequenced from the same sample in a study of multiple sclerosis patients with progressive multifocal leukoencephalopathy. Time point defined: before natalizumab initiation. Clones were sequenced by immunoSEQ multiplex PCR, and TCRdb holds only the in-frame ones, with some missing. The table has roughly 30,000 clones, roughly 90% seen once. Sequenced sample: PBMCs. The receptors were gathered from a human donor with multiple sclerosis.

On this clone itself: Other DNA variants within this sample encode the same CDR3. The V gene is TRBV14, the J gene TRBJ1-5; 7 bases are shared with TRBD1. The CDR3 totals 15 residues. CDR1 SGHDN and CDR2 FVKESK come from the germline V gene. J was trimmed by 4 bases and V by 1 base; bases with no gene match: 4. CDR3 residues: CASSQGDRSNQPQHF. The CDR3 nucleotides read TGTGCCAGCAGCCAAGGGGACAGATCAAATCAGCCCCAGCATTTT. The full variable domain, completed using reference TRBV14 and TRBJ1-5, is EAGVTQFPSHSVIEKGQTVTLRCDPISGHDNLYWYRRVMGKEIKFLLHFVKESKQDESGMPNNRFLAERTGGTYSTLKVQPAELEDSGVYFCASSQGDRSNQPQHFGDGTRLSIL.

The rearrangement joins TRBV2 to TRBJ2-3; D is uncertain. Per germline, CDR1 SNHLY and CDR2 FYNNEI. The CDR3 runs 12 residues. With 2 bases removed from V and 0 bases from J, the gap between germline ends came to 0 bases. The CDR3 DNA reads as TGTGCCAGCAGTGAAAGCACAGATACGCAGTATTTT. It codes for CASSESTDTQYF.

The CDR3, as DNA: TGTGCCAGCAGCTCCCCGCCAGGCGCCTACAATGAGCAGTTCTTC. Its protein is CASSSPPGAYNEQFF. The V and J genes are TRBV7-3 and TRBJ2-1; no definite D call. There are 15 residues in the CDR3. Germline-derived CDR1 and CDR2 are SGHTA and FQGTGA. V was pared by 4 bases and J by 2 bases, with 12 bases between.

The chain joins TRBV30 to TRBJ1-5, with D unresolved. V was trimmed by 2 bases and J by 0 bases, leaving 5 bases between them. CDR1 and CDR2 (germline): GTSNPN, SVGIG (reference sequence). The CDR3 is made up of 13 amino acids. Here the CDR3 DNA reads TGTGCCTGGAGTATTCTTAGCAATCAGCCCCAGCATTTT. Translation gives CAWSILSNQPQHF. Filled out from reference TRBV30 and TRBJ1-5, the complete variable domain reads SQTIHQWPATLVQPVGSPLSLECTVEGTSNPNLYWYRQAAGRGLQLLFYSVGIGQISSEVPQNLSASRPQDRQFILSSKKLLLSDSGFYLCAWSILSNQPQHFGDGTRLSIL.

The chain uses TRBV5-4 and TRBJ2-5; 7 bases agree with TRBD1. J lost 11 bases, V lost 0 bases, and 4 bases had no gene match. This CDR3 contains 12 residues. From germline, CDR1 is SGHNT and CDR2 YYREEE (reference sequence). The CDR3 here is CASSLAQGEQYF. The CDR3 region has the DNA TGTGCCAGCAGCTTGGCTCAGGGGGAGCAGTACTTC. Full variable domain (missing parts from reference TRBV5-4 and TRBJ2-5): ETGVTQSPTHLIKTRGQQVTLRCSSQSGHNTVSWYQQALGQGPQFIFQYYREEENGRGNFPPRFSGLQFPNYSSELNVNALELDDSALYLCASSLAQGEQYFGPGTRLLVL.

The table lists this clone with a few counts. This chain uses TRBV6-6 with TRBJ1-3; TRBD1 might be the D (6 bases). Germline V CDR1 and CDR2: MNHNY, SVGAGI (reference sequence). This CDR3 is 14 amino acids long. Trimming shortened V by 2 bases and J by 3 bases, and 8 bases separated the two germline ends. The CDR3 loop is CASSYKGGGNTIYF. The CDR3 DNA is TGTGCCAGCAGTTACAAGGGGGGTGGAAACACCATATATTTT.

CDR3: CASSLARTSYEQYF. Written as DNA, the CDR3 is TGTGCCAGCAGCTTGGCGCGGACCTCCTACGAGCAGTACTTC. The chain joins TRBV5-4 to TRBJ2-7; no definite D call. CDR3 length: 14 residues. Trimming cost V 0 bases and J 0 bases, with 7 bases left between them. Germline-derived CDR1 and CDR2 are SGHNT and YYREEE (reference sequence).

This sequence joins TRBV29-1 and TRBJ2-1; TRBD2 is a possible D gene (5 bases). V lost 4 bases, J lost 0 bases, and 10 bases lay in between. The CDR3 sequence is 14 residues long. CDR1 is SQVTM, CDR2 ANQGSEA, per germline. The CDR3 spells CSVGESRSYNEQFF. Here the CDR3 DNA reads TGCAGCGTTGGGGAGAGCCGCTCCTACAATGAGCAGTTCTTC.

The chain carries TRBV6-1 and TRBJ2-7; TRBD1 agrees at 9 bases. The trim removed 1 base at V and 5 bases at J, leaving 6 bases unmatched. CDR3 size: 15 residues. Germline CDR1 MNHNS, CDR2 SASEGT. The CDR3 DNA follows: TGTGCCAGCAGTGAAGAGGGACAGGGATCCCACGAGCAGTACTTC. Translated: CASSEEGQGSHEQYF.

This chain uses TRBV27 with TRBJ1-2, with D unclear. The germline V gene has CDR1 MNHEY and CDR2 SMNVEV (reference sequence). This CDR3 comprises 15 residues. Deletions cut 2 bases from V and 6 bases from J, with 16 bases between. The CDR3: CASSLAQTAIHGYTF. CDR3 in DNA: TGTGCCAGCAGTTTAGCACAAACCGCAATACATGGCTACACCTTC.

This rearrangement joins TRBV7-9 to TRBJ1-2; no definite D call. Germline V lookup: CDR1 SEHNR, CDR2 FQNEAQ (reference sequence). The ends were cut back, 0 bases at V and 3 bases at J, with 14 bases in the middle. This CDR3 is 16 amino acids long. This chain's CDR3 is CASSLAGYDKYYGYTF. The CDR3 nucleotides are TGTGCCAGCAGCTTAGCCGGGTATGATAAATACTATGGCTACACCTTC. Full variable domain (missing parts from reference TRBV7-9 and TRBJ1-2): DTGVSQNPRHKITKRGQNVTFRCDPISEHNRLYWYRQTLGQGPEFLTYFQNEAQLEKSRLLSDRFSAERPKGSFSTLEIQRTEQGDSAMYLCASSLAGYDKYYGYTFGSGTRLTVV.

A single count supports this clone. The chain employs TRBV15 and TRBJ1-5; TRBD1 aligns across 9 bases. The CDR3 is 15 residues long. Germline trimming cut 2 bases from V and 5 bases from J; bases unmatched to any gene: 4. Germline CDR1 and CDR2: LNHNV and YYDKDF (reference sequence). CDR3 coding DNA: TGTGCCACCAGCAGATTGGGACAGGGCTATCAGCCCCAGCATTTT. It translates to CATSRLGQGYQPQHF.

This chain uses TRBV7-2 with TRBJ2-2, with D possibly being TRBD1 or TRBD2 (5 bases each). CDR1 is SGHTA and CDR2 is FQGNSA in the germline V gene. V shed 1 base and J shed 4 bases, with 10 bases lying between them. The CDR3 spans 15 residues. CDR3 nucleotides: TGTGCCAGCAGCTTAGTGGCAGGGACCACCGGGGAGCTGTTTTTT. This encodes CASSLVAGTTGELFF.

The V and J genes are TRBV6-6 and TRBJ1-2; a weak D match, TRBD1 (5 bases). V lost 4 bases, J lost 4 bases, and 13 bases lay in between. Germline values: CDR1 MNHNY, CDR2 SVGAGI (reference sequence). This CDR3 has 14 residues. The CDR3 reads CASSSGHQFYGYTF. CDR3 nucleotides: TGTGCCAGCAGTTCTGGACACCAATTCTATGGCTACACCTTC.

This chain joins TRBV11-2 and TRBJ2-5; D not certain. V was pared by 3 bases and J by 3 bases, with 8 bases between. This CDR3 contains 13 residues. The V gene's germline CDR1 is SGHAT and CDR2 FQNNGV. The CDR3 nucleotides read TGTGCCAGCAGCTTCGGCAGTAAAGAGACCCAGTACTTC. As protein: CASSFGSKETQYF.

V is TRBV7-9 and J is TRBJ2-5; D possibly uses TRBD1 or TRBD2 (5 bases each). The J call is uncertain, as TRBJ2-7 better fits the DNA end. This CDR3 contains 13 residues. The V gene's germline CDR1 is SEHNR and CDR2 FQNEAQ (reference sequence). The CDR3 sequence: CASSLAGVSEQYF. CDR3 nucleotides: TGTGCCAGCAGCTTAGCGGGGGTTAGCGAGCAGTACTTC.

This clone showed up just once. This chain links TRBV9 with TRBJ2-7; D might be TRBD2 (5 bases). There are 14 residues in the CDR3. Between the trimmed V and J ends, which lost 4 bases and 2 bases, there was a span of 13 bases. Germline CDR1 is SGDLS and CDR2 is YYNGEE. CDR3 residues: CASSLKAGTYEQYF. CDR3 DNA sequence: TGTGCCAGCAGCCTCAAGGCCGGGACCTACGAGCAGTACTTC.

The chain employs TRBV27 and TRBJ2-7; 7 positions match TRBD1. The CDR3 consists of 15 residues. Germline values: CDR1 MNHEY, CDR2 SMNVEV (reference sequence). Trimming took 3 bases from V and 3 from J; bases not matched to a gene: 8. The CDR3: CASSLVGAGGYEQYF. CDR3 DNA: TGTGCCAGCAGTTTGGTAGGGGCAGGGGGCTACGAGCAGTACTTC.

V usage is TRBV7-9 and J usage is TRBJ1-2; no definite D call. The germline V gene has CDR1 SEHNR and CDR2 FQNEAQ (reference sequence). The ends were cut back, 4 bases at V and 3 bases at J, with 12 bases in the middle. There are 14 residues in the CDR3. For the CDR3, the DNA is TGTGCCAGCAGCTCCGTGGCCGGTGACTATGGCTACACCTTC. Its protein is CASSSVAGDYGYTF.

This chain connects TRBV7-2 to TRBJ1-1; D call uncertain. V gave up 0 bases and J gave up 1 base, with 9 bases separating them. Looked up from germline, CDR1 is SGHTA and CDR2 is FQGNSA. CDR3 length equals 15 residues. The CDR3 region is CASSLAFLGNTEAFF. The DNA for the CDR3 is TGTGCCAGCAGCTTAGCTTTTTTAGGGAACACTGAAGCTTTCTTT.

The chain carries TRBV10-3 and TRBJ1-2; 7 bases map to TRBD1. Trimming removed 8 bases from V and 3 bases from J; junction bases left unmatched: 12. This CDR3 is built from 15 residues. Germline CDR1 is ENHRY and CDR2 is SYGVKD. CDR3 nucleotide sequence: TGTGCCATCCGTCAAGCAGGGGGTGATGACTATGGCTACACCTTC. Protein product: CAIRQAGGDDYGYTF.

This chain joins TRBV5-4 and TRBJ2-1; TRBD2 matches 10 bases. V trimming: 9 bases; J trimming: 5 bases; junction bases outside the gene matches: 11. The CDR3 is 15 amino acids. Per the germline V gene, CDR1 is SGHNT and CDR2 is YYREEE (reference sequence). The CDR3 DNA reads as TGTGCCACACGTCGGGAGCGGGAGGGAGACAATGAGCAGTTCTTC. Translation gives CATRREREGDNEQFF.

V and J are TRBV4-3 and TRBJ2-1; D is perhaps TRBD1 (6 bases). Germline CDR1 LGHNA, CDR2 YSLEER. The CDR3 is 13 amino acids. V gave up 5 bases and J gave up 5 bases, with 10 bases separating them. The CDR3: CASSFRGNNEQFF. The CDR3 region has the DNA TGCGCCAGCAGCTTTAGGGGGAACAATGAGCAGTTCTTC.

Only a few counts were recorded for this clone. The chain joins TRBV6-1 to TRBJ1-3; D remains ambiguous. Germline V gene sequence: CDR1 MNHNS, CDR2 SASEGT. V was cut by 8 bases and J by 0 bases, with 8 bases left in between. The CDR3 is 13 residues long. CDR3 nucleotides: TGTGCCAGCTTATCCAGCTCTGGAAACACCATATATTTT. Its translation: CASLSSSGNTIYF.

The CDR3 DNA reads TGTGCCAGCAGCTTAGGTAGCGGGACCTCCTACGAGCAGTACTTC. Its protein product is CASSLGSGTSYEQYF. This chain connects TRBV7-6 to TRBJ2-7; 8 nucleotides match TRBD2. V shed 1 base and J 0 bases; nucleotides not matched to a gene: 2. Germline-derived CDR1 and CDR2 are SGHVS and FNYEAQ. The CDR3 runs 15 residues.

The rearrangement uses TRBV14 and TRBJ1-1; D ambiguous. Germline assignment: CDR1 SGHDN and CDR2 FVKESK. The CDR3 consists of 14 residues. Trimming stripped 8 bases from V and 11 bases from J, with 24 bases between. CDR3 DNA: TGTGCCAGCGCCCCCGGGCTTCCAATGAATCGGGCTTTCTTT. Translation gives CASAPGLPMNRAFF.

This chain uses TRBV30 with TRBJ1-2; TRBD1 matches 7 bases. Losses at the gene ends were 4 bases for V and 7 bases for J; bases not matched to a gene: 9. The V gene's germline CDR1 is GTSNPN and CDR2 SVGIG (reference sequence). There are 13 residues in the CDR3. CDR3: CAWTFTGDVGYTF. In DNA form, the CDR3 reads TGTGCCTGGACCTTCACAGGGGATGTTGGCTACACCTTC.

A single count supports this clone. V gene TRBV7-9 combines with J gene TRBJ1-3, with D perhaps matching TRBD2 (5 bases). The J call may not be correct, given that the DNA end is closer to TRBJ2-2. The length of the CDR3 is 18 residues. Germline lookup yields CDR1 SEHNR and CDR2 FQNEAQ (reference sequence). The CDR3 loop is CASSLRTGYVEMVGELFF. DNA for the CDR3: TGTGCCAGCAGCTTGAGGACTGGATATGTAGAAATGGTAGGGGAGCTGTTTTTT.

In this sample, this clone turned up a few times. The CDR3 is CAISPGQGNGANYGYTF. CDR3 in DNA: TGTGCCATCAGCCCGGGACAGGGCAACGGGGCTAACTATGGCTACACCTTC. V is TRBV10-3 and J is TRBJ1-2; 9 nucleotides line up with TRBD1. Germline assignment: CDR1 ENHRY and CDR2 SYGVKD. V was clipped by 6 bases and J by 0 bases; unmatched bases: 11. CDR3 size: 17 residues.

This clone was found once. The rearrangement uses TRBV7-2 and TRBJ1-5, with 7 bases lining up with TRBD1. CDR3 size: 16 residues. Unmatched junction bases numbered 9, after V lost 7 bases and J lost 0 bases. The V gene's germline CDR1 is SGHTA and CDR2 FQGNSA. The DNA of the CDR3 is TGTGCCAGCACTCAGGGGGGTTGGGGTAGCAATCAGCCCCAGCATTTT. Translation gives CASTQGGWGSNQPQHF.

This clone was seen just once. For the CDR3, the DNA is TGCGCCAGCAGCCGGGGCACTGAAGCTTTCTTT. It specifies CASSRGTEAFF. The V gene is TRBV5-1, the J gene TRBJ1-1; D unclear. The germline CDR1 and CDR2 sequences are SGHRS and YFSETQ. Trimming took off 4 bases at V and 4 bases at J, with 5 bases between the two ends. The CDR3 runs to 11 residues.